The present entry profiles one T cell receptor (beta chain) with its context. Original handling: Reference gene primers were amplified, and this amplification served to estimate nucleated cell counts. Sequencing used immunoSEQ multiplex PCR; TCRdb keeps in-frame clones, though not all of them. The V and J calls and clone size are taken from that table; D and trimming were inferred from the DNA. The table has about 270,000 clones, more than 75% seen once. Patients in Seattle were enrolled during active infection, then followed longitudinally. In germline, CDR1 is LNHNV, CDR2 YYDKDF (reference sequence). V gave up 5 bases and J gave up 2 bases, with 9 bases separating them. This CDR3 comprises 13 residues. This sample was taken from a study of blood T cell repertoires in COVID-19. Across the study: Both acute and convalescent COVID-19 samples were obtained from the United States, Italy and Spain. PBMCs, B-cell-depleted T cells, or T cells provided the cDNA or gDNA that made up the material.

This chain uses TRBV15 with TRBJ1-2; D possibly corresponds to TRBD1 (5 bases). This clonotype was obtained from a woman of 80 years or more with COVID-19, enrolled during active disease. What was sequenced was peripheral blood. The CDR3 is CATSERGNYGYTF. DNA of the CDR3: TGTGCCACCAGCGAAAGGGGAAACTATGGCTACACCTTC.